This T cell receptor beta chain was observed in a study of OX40 agonist ivuxolimab in advanced cancers. Clones were sequenced by immunoSEQ multiplex PCR, and TCRdb holds only the in-frame ones, with some missing. Of tens of thousands of clones in the sample, 93% were seen once. This clonotype was sampled from an adult with an advanced solid tumor such as melanoma, head and neck, liver or kidney cancer. The sequencing used CD4+ or CD8+ T cells sorted from blood, collected in a trial of the OX40 agonist ivuxolimab.

CDR3 amino acids: CASSSTPGGAGQPQHF. The CDR3 coding sequence is TGTGCCAGCAGTTCCACACCAGGGGGCGCGGGCCAGCCCCAGCATTTT. The chain combines TRBV27 with TRBJ1-5; 8 nucleotides match TRBD1. V lost 4 bases to trimming and J lost 7 bases; unmatched junction nucleotides: 12. Germline V gene data show CDR1 as MNHEY and CDR2 as SMNVEV (reference sequence). This CDR3 has 16 amino acids.